One sample yielded the 17 T cell receptor beta chains listed below, sequenced in a study of CD8 T cells in Susac syndrome. Random hexamers were used to reverse transcribe the RNA input (about 0.5 to 1 ug). From the immunoSEQ multiplex PCR reads, TCRdb called clonotypes with MiXCR, one entry per CDR3 protein. The sample contains roughly 110,000 distinct CDR3 sequences, about nine tenths of which appear only once. The sequenced sample consisted of CD4+ T cells from PBMCs. These receptors were taken from a human donor in good health.

CDR3 sequence: CASSLFSGARHTEAFF. CDR3 coding DNA: TGTGCCAGCAGCTTGTTTTCAGGCGCCAGGCACACTGAAGCTTTCTTT. The chain is built from TRBV5-4 and TRBJ1-1, with D hard to call. V was trimmed by 1 base and J by 3 bases, leaving 16 bases between them. Looked up from germline, CDR1 is SGHNT and CDR2 is YYREEE (reference sequence). This CDR3 has 16 residues.

The chain joins TRBV4-3 to TRBJ2-1; 10 bases line up with TRBD2. CDR3 length: 14 amino acids. J lost 7 bases, V lost 1 base, and 1 base had no gene match. Germline assignment: CDR1 LGHNA and CDR2 YSLEER. CDR3 nucleotide sequence: TGCGCCAGCAGCCAAGCTAGCGGGAGAAATGAGCAGTTCTTC. The encoded protein is CASSQASGRNEQFF.

This clonotype showed up just a few times. The rearrangement uses TRBV5-1 and TRBJ2-7, with unresolved D. In germline, CDR1 is SGHRS, CDR2 YFSETQ. Trimming cost V 4 bases and J 4 bases, with 15 bases left between them. CDR3 length: 14 amino acids. CDR3 DNA sequence: TGCGCCAGCAGCGCGGATAGGGAACTTTACGAGCAGTACTTC. This encodes CASSADRELYEQYF.

This clonotype was observed a single time. V gene TRBV5-4 combines with J gene TRBJ2-7, with D possibly being TRBD1 or TRBD2 (5 bases each). Trimming pared 4 bases from V and 5 bases from J, leaving 19 bases between. This CDR3 comprises 15 residues. Germline V gene lookup returns CDR1 SGHNT and CDR2 YYREEE (reference sequence). The CDR3 sequence is CASSPGTAKINEQYF. CDR3 in DNA: TGTGCCAGCAGCCCCGGGACCGCAAAAATCAACGAGCAGTACTTC.

The rearrangement joins TRBV20-1 to TRBJ1-1; maybe TRBD1 (5 bases). The CDR3 spans 15 residues. The V end lost 5 bases, the J end lost 0 bases, and 16 bases lay between the germline ends. The germline gives CDR1 DFQATT, CDR2 SNEGSKA (reference sequence). The chain's CDR3 is CSAEALGTMNTEAFF. As DNA, the CDR3 is TGCAGTGCTGAGGCCCTCGGGACTATGAACACTGAAGCTTTCTTT.

The rearrangement links TRBV19 to TRBJ2-1, with 16 bases matching TRBD2. V lost 8 bases, J lost 6 bases, and 10 bases stayed unmatched. Germline V gene lookup returns CDR1 LNHDA and CDR2 SQIVND (reference sequence). The CDR3 spans 17 residues. The CDR3 here is CASLEPGLAGGRNEQFF. CDR3 nucleotide sequence: TGTGCCAGTCTAGAACCGGGACTAGCGGGAGGGCGCAATGAGCAGTTCTTC.

V gene TRBV6-2 or TRBV6-3 combines with J gene TRBJ2-3; 9 bases line up with TRBD2. CDR1 is MNHEY, CDR2 SVGEGT, per germline. CDR3 length equals 19 residues. V was pared by 0 bases and J by 0 bases, with 10 bases of the junction left unmatched. For the CDR3, the DNA is TGTGCCAGCAGTTACTCCCAGCTAGCGGGAAGCTTTAGCACAGATACGCAGTATTTT. Translated, it gives CASSYSQLAGSFSTDTQYF.

The chain is built from TRBV20-1 and TRBJ2-7, with D possibly being TRBD1 (5 bases). From germline, CDR1 is DFQATT and CDR2 SNEGSKA (reference sequence). Trimming took 6 bases from V and 6 from J, leaving 21 bases between them. CDR3 size: 14 residues. CDR3 residues: CSAPPPGREGEQYF. CDR3 in DNA: TGCAGTGCCCCACCCCCGGGCAGGGAAGGCGAGCAGTACTTC.

V gene TRBV5-5 combines with J gene TRBJ1-1, with no clear D. The germline gives CDR1 SGHKS, CDR2 YYEKEE (reference sequence). CDR3 length: 14 amino acids. Trimming pared 2 bases from V and 1 base from J, leaving 9 bases between. The CDR3 region is CASSFVTGNTEAFF. DNA of the CDR3: TGTGCCAGCAGCTTTGTGACCGGGAACACTGAAGCTTTCTTT.

This chain links TRBV5-1 with TRBJ2-5; D ambiguous. V lost 7 bases, J lost 3 bases, and 16 bases lay in between. The germline gives CDR1 SGHRS, CDR2 YFSETQ. The CDR3 contains 14 residues. Written as DNA, the CDR3 is TGCGCCAGCCGGAGCACGAGAGGAAAAGAGACCCAGTACTTC. Its translation: CASRSTRGKETQYF.

V usage is TRBV19 and J usage is TRBJ2-1; D possibly corresponds to TRBD2 (6 bases). Trimming left V 1 base short and J 10 bases short, with 20 bases between. CDR1 LNHDA and CDR2 SQIVND come from the germline V gene (reference sequence). The CDR3 sequence is 16 residues long. The CDR3 region is CASSIAPSANGREQFF. The CDR3 nucleotides are TGTGCCAGTAGTATAGCCCCTAGCGCAAATGGTCGCGAGCAGTTCTTC.

The chain has TRBV20-1 and TRBJ1-2; a possible D gene is TRBD1 (6 bases). Looked up from germline, CDR1 is DFQATT and CDR2 is SNEGSKA (reference sequence). The CDR3 is made up of 14 amino acids. The V and J ends lost 6 bases and 4 bases respectively, with 18 bases between them. The DNA for the CDR3 is TGCAGTGCAAAGGGCCCAGGGGAGATCTATGGCTACACCTTC. Protein sequence: CSAKGPGEIYGYTF.

The gene calls are TRBV19 and TRBJ2-7, with TRBD2 matching over 9 bases. The CDR3 contains 15 residues. Germline CDR1 LNHDA, CDR2 SQIVND (reference sequence). J lost 1 base, V lost 6 bases, and 7 bases had no gene match. Written as DNA, the CDR3 is TGTGCCAGTAGCACCTTAGCGGGAGAGTCCTACGAGCAGTACTTC. It yields the protein CASSTLAGESYEQYF.

The chain uses TRBV12-5 and TRBJ1-1; D is uncertain. This CDR3 spans 18 amino acids. Germline lookup yields CDR1 LGHNT and CDR2 FRNRAP. V gave up 6 bases and J gave up 0 bases, with 23 bases separating them. The chain's CDR3 is CASGSRAAAPIMNTEAFF. The CDR3, as DNA: TGTGCTAGTGGATCCAGAGCGGCAGCGCCGATCATGAACACTGAAGCTTTCTTT.

V is TRBV12-3 or TRBV12-4 and J is TRBJ2-7, with a weak D call TRBD1 (5 bases). Trimming shortened V by 6 bases and J by 1 base, and 10 bases separated the two germline ends. The CDR3 totals 13 residues. The CDR3 protein is CASRRTGSYEQYF. CDR3 coding DNA: TGTGCCAGCAGACGAACAGGATCCTACGAGCAGTACTTC.

The chain uses TRBV3-1 and TRBJ1-4, with TRBD1 matching 8 bases. Germline V CDR1 and CDR2: LGHDT, YNNKEL (reference sequence). V was pared by 4 bases and J by 8 bases, with 18 bases of the junction left unmatched. This CDR3 contains 18 residues. The CDR3 is CASSPSGTGLITEEKLFF. The CDR3 nucleotides read TGTGCCAGCAGCCCCTCCGGGACAGGCCTGATAACTGAGGAAAAACTGTTTTTT.

The V and J genes are TRBV21-1 and TRBJ1-2; TRBD1 is the table's D call, not checked against the DNA. TRBV21-1 is marked as a pseudogene. CDR3 length equals 14 residues. The CDR3 region is CASSVSPGERGYTF. CDR3 DNA sequence: TGTGCCAGCAGCGTCTCGCCAGGGGAGAGAGGCTACACCTTC.